These T cell receptor beta chains were read from a single sample in a study of early T cells in non-severe SARS-CoV-2 infection. Using its own MiXCR run on the 5' RACE reads, TCRdb lists one record per CDR3 protein. The data contain over 45,000 distinct CDR3 sequences, roughly 15% of them singletons. Sequenced material: whole blood, taken at baseline. The source is an adult who was a healthcare worker with PCR-confirmed SARS-CoV-2 infection or an uninfected control (not recorded which). CDR3s include the opening cysteine and the closing phenylalanine or tryptophan. Each record gives: D gene, clone size, J gene, V gene, CDR3 protein, CDR3 DNA. A D gene is named only where the DNA matches it firmly. Only some rows state a clone size, as once, few, many or a class for expanded clones.

TRBD1,few,TRBJ1-5,TRBV11-2,CASSTHRGGSNQPQHF,TGTGCCAGCAGCACCCACAGGGGCGGAAGCAATCAGCCCCAGCATTTT
NA,few,TRBJ1-5,TRBV10-3,CAISGSGGSNQPQHF,TGTGCCATCAGTGGCTCGGGGGGGAGCAATCAGCCCCAGCATTTT
TRBD2,NA,TRBJ2-3,TRBV6-5,CAAGAGGRLDTQYF,TGTGCCGCAGGAGCGGGGGGGCGTCTGGATACGCAGTATTTT
TRBD2,few,TRBJ2-5,TRBV7-8,CASSHKGTSEYQETQYF,TGTGCCAGCAGCCATAAAGGGACTAGCGAGTACCAAGAGACCCAGTACTTC
TRBD2,many,TRBJ2-7,TRBV29-1,CSVVVGSGSYEQYF,TGCAGCGTTGTCGTGGGTAGCGGGAGTTATGAGCAGTACTTC
NA,NA,TRBJ1-2,TRBV5-6,CASSPRGYGYGYTF,TGTGCCAGCAGCCCTAGGGGTTATGGCTATGGCTACACCTTC
TRBD1,few,TRBJ1-2,TRBV6-5,CASSYLDREGGYTF,TGTGCCAGCAGTTACCTGGACAGGGAAGGTGGCTACACCTTC
NA,NA,TRBJ2-3,TRBV24-1,CATQGFTDTQYF,TGTGCCACCCAGGGATTCACAGATACGCAGTATTTT
NA,many,TRBJ2-2,TRBV12-3/TRBV12-4,CASRKDIGYTGELFF,TGTGCCAGCAGAAAGGATATTGGGTACACCGGGGAGCTGTTTTTT
NA,few,TRBJ2-2,TRBV7-9,CASSSPTRGPTGELFF,TGTGCCAGCAGCTCACCAACCAGGGGTCCAACCGGGGAGCTGTTTTTT
NA,many,TRBJ1-1,TRBV7-2,CASSLFRSQRQGDEAFF,TGTGCCAGCAGCTTATTTCGGAGTCAAAGGCAGGGCGATGAAGCTTTCTTT
NA,NA,TRBJ1-1,TRBV7-8,CASSTQITNTEAFF,TGTGCCAGCAGCACCCAGATTACGAACACTGAAGCTTTCTTT
NA,NA,TRBJ2-5,TRBV5-1,CASKSGVRGEETQYF,TGCGCCAGCAAATCAGGGGTCAGGGGGGAAGAGACCCAGTACTTC
NA,many,TRBJ1-1,TRBV5-1,CASSLDGYGKGTEAFF,TGCGCCAGCAGCTTGGATGGTTACGGGAAAGGCACTGAAGCTTTCTTT
NA,NA,TRBJ1-1,TRBV28,CASSKDSREAFF,TGTGCCAGCAGTAAGGACAGCCGGGAAGCTTTCTTT
NA,few,TRBJ2-1,TRBV13,CASSLPPGVRHNEQFF,TGTGCCAGCAGTTTACCCCCGGGAGTTAGGCACAATGAGCAGTTCTTC
NA,NA,TRBJ2-7,TRBV3-1,CASSQLEPRRYNYEQYF,TGTGCCAGCAGCCAGTTGGAGCCGCGCCGGTACAACTACGAGCAGTACTTC